The clone carrying this T cell receptor (beta chain) was observed once. Its antigen is unknown. TCRdb's copy holds only in-frame clones and misses some; the assay was immunoSEQ multiplex PCR. The repertoire has about 2.4 million clones, roughly 92% of them found once; the top ten carry about 0.13%. This sample stems from a study of shared clonotypes between healthy human individuals. Study context: A donor's plate count was three for CD4 naive and three for CD4 memory; CD8 naive had two and CD8 memory one. Study-wide findings and caveats: Clonotypes shared by all four donors outscored non-shared clonotypes in generation probability.

Healthy adults negative for HIV, lacking recent acute infections or vaccinations, served as donors. The specimen was naive CD4+ T cells sorted from blood. Subset meaning: CD45RA+ positively selected. This receptor was taken from a man aged 18 to 30 in good health.

Here the CDR3 reads CASSHPSSGKQTQYF. CDR3 sequence (DNA): TGTGCCAGCAGCCACCCCTCTAGCGGCAAACAGACCCAGTACTTC. The chain links TRBV7-8 to TRBJ2-5, with 7 positions matching TRBD2. Germline V gene lookup returns CDR1 SGHVS and CDR2 FQNEAQ. The CDR3 covers 15 residues. V dropped 5 bases and J dropped 6; count of bases not matched to a gene: 12.